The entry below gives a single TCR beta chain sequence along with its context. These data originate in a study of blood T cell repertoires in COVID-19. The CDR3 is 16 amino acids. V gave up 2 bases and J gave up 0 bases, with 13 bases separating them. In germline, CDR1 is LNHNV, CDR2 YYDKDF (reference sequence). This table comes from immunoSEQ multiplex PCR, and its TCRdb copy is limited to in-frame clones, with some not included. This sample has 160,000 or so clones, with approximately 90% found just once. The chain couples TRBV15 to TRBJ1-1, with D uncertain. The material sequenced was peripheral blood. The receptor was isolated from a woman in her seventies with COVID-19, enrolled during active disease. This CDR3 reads CATSRSITPLNTEAFF. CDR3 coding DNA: TGTGCCACCAGCAGATCAATAACACCTCTGAACACTGAAGCTTTCTTT.